Each of the 11 T cell receptor beta chains below was sequenced from the same sample in a study of T cells in tumors after PD-1 blockade. Libraries were prepared by immunoSEQ multiplex PCR; TCRdb keeps only in-frame clonotypes and omits some of them. The data show 4,000 to 5,000 clones, 63% seen once. The sample consisted of tumor tissue, taken after anti-PD-1 treatment. Every receptor here comes from a human donor with basal cell carcinoma.

This clone is categorized as medium-sized. CDR3 sequence reads: CASSPRRRGVEETQYF. The CDR3 nucleotides read TGTGCCAGCAGCCCTAGGAGGCGGGGGGTCGAAGAGACCCAGTACTTC. This rearrangement joins TRBV4-2 to TRBJ2-5; TRBD2 matches at 8 bases. There are 16 residues in the CDR3. V was clipped by 4 bases and J by 3 bases; unmatched bases: 10. Looked up from germline, CDR1 is LGHNA and CDR2 is YNFKEQ.

By share, this clone ranks as large. The CDR3 nucleotides read TGTGCCAGCAGCCAATTCGGACAGAACACTGAAGCTTTCTTT. It yields the protein CASSQFGQNTEAFF. The genes are TRBV3-1 (or the pseudogene TRBV3-2) and TRBJ1-1, with D tentatively TRBD1 (5 bases). With 2 bases removed from V and 1 base from J, the gap between germline ends came to 8 bases. From germline, CDR1 is LGHDT and CDR2 YNNKEL (reference sequence). The CDR3 extends over 14 amino acids.

This clone was detected only a few times. The chain joins TRBV28 to TRBJ2-1, with D possibly TRBD2 on 6 matching bases. V was trimmed by 7 bases and J by 4 bases, leaving 14 bases between them. Germline CDR1 is MDHEN and CDR2 is SYDVKM. The CDR3 extends over 14 amino acids. The CDR3 DNA is TGTGCCAGCAAAGGCGGGACCACATACAATGAGCAGTTCTTC. Amino acids: CASKGGTTYNEQFF.

Comments on this clone: A read error may produce the germline difference seen at one junction end. The V gene is TRBV3-1 (or the pseudogene TRBV3-2), the J gene TRBJ2-7; perhaps TRBD2 as D (5 bases). There are 15 residues in the CDR3. Germline V gives CDR1 LGHDT, CDR2 YNNKEL (reference sequence). The CDR3 loop is CASSPHLWQRAPLDF. The CDR3 DNA sequence: TGTGCCAGCAGCCCCCATCTTTGGCAGAGGGCACCCTTGGACTTC.

J is TRBJ2-3 and V is TRBV27; D gene ambiguous. The CDR3 has 13 amino acids. The V end was cut by 1 base, the J end by 3 bases, with 5 bases between. From germline, CDR1 is MNHEY and CDR2 SMNVEV (reference sequence). CDR3: CASSLLGTDTQYF. CDR3 DNA sequence: TGTGCCAGCAGTTTATTGGGTACAGATACGCAGTATTTT.

This chain links TRBV4-2 with TRBJ1-5; D is unclear. The CDR3 is made up of 15 amino acids. V lost 0 bases, J lost 7 bases, and 13 bases lay in between. The germline CDR1 and CDR2 sequences are LGHNA and YNFKEQ. The CDR3 bases are TGTGCCAGCAGCCAAGATCCCTCGGGCGGACAGCCCCAGCATTTT. It codes for CASSQDPSGGQPQHF.

In this sample, this clone turned up a few times. This chain connects TRBV5-4 to TRBJ2-5; 8 nucleotides agree with TRBD2. CDR3 length: 16 amino acids. J gave up 1 base and V 4 bases, and 9 bases lay outside the gene matches. Germline V gene data show CDR1 as SGHNT and CDR2 as YYREEE (reference sequence). The CDR3 DNA reads TGTGCCAGCAGCCGCTCCACGGGGGGGGGCCAAGAGACCCAGTACTTC. This gives the protein CASSRSTGGGQETQYF.

This chain joins TRBV18 and TRBJ2-5; D remains ambiguous. CDR1 KGHSH and CDR2 LQKENI come from the germline V gene. The CDR3 length is 17 residues. Trimming took 3 bases from V and 5 from J, leaving 22 bases between them. This CDR3 reads CASSPVPGPPQSETQYF. The CDR3 nucleotides are TGTGCCAGCTCACCCGTCCCAGGTCCCCCTCAATCGGAGACCCAGTACTTC.

The chain uses TRBV7-3 and TRBJ1-1; D ambiguous. This CDR3 is built from 12 residues. The V gene lost 5 bases and the J gene lost 4 bases, with 8 bases spanning the gap. Germline V CDR1 and CDR2: SGHTA, FQGTGA. The CDR3 is CASSLSGTEAFF. CDR3 bases: TGTGCCAGCAGCCTTTCTGGCACTGAAGCTTTCTTT. Full variable domain (missing parts from reference TRBV7-3 and TRBJ1-1): GAGVSQTPSNKVTEKGKYVELRCDPISGHTALYWYRQSLGQGPEFLIYFQGTGAADDSGLPNDRFFAVRPEGSVSTLKIQRTERGDSAVYLCASSLSGTEAFFGQGTRLTVV.

The chain combines TRBV2 with TRBJ2-3; D might be TRBD2 (5 bases). Germline V gives CDR1 SNHLY, CDR2 FYNNEI. The CDR3 covers 16 residues. V lost 8 bases and J lost 0, with 18 bases in between. The CDR3 sequence: CASLNPGAVSTDTQYF. The DNA of the CDR3 is TGTGCCAGCCTTAACCCAGGAGCGGTTAGCACAGATACGCAGTATTTT.

This clone turned up a few times. The chain employs TRBV7-8 and TRBJ1-3, with 7 bases fitting TRBD1. CDR3 size: 15 residues. The germline V gene has CDR1 SGHVS and CDR2 FQNEAQ. The J segment lost 0 bases and the V segment lost 5 bases, leaving 4 bases of the junction unmatched. In DNA form, the CDR3 reads TGTGCCAGCAGCCGAGACAGGGCCTCTGGAAACACCATATATTTT. Residues: CASSRDRASGNTIYF.